This is a list of T cell receptor beta chains from one sample in a study of blood T cell repertoires in COVID-19. TCRdb's table, derived via immunoSEQ multiplex PCR, lists solely in-frame clones and lacks some. The table lists 210,000 or so clones, more than 70% of them singletons. Material for sequencing was PBMCs or T cells enriched from blood (not recorded which). Receptors originate from a man aged 25 to 40 with acute COVID-19. Both conserved end residues are part of each CDR3. The order of the fields is clone size, D gene, J gene, V gene, CDR3 DNA, CDR3 protein. A D gene is named only where the DNA matches it firmly. The listing skips clone size in some rows; elsewhere it reads once, few, many or a size class.

>-|-|TRBJ2-1|TRBV19
TGTGCCAGTAGCGTGACAAATTACAATGAGCAGTTCTTC
CASSVTNYNEQFF
>-|TRBD1|TRBJ1-1|TRBV6-5
TGTGCCAGCAGTTACGACAGGGTTCGGAACACTGAAGCTTTCTTT
CASSYDRVRNTEAFF
>-|TRBD2|TRBJ2-1|TRBV9
TGTGCCAGCAGCGCGGGACTAGCGGGGGTCTATGAGCAGTTCTTC
CASSAGLAGVYEQFF
>-|-|TRBJ2-5|TRBV14
TGTGCCAGCAGCCGGGAACGGGGGGAGACCCAGTACTTC
CASSRERGETQYF
>-|TRBD1|TRBJ1-6|TRBV18
TGTGCCAGCTCACTATACGAGGGGGCTAAGAATTCACCCCTCCACTTT
CASSLYEGAKNSPLHF
>-|-|TRBJ1-1|TRBV3-1/TRBV3-2
TGTGCCAGCAGCCAATTCGGTAGCACTGAAGCTTTCTTT
CASSQFGSTEAFF
>-|TRBD1|TRBJ2-5|TRBV2
TGTGCCAGCAGTAAAGGGACAGCGCAAGAGACCCAGTACTTC
CASSKGTAQETQYF
>-|-|TRBJ1-1|TRBV10-3
TGTGCCATCAGTGAAGGAGCAGGGCGGGGCACTGAAGCTTTCTTT
CAISEGAGRGTEAFF
>-|-|TRBJ2-1|TRBV5-1
TGCGCCAGCAGCATAGCCGGGACTTCCTACAATGAGCAGTTCTTC
CASSIAGTSYNEQFF
>once|-|TRBJ1-4|TRBV27
TGTGCCAGCAGTTTTCGGACTAATGAAAAACTGTTTTTT
CASSFRTNEKLFF
>-|TRBD1|TRBJ1-5|TRBV2
TGTGCCAGCAGACGGGACAGGGGGATCAATCAGCCCCAGCATTTT
CASRRDRGINQPQHF
>once|TRBD1|TRBJ2-7|TRBV24-1
TGTGCCACCAGTGATAGGGACAGTGAGCAGTACTTC
CATSDRDSEQYF
>-|TRBD2|TRBJ2-3|TRBV15
TGTGCCACCAGCAGAGATCCGTCGGCGGGGGACACAGATACGCAGTATTTT
CATSRDPSAGDTDTQYF
>-|TRBD2|TRBJ2-3|TRBV13
TGTGCCAGCAGCCTCCCCCCCTTAGCGGGGGGCGTGGATACGCAGTATTTT
CASSLPPLAGGVDTQYF
>-|TRBD2|TRBJ2-3|TRBV19
TGTGCCAGTAGGCTTCTAGCGGGGGGGGGCACAGATACGCAGTATTTT
CASRLLAGGGTDTQYF
>-|-|TRBJ2-1|TRBV27
TGTGCCAGCAGTTTACGGGGTTCCGAGCAGTTCTTC
CASSLRGSEQFF
>-|TRBD1|TRBJ1-4|TRBV18
TGTGCCAGCTCGGAAGGGACAGGGCGGTTTCTCGCCACTAATGAAAAACTGTTTTTT
CASSEGTGRFLATNEKLFF